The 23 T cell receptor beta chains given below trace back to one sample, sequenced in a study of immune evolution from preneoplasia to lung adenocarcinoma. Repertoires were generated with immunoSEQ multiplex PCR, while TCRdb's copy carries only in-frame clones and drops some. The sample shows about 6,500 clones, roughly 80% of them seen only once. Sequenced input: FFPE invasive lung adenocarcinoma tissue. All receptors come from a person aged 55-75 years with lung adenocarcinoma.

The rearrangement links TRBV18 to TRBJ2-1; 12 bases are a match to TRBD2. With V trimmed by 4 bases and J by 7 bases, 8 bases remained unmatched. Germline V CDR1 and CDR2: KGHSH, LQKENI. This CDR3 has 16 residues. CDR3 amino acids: CASSQSELAGGNEQFF. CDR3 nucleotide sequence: TGTGCCAGCTCACAAAGTGAACTAGCGGGAGGTAATGAGCAGTTCTTC.

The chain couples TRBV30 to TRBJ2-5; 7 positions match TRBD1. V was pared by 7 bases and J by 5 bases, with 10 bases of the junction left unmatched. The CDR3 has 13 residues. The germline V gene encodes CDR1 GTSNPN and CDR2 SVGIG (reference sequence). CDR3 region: CASSTGWGETQYF. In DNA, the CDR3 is TGTGCCTCCTCGACAGGGTGGGGGGAGACCCAGTACTTC.

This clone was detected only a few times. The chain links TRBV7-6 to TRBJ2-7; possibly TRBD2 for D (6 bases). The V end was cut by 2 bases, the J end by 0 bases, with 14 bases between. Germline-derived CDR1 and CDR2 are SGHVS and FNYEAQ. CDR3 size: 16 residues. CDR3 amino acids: CASSLMMREASYEQYF. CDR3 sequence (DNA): TGTGCCAGCAGCTTAATGATGCGGGAAGCCTCCTACGAGCAGTACTTC.

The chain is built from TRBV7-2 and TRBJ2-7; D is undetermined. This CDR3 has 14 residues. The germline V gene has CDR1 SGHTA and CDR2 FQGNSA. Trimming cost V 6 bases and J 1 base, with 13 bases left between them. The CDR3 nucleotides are TGTGCCAGCAGTCCCGATGTCCTTTCCTACGAGCAGTACTTC. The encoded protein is CASSPDVLSYEQYF. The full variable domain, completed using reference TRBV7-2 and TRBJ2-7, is GAGVSQSPSNKVTEKGKDVELRCDPISGHTALYWYRQSLGQGLEFLIYFQGNSAPDKSGLPSDRFSAERTGGSVSTLTIQRTQQEDSAVYLCASSPDVLSYEQYFGPGTRLTVT.

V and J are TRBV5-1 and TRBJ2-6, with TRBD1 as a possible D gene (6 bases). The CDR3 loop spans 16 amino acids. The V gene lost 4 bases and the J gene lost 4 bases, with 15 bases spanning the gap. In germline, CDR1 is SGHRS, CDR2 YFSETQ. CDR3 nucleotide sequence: TGCGCCAGCAGCATCGGACAGTATGGCGGGGCCAACGTCCTGACTTTC. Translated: CASSIGQYGGANVLTF.

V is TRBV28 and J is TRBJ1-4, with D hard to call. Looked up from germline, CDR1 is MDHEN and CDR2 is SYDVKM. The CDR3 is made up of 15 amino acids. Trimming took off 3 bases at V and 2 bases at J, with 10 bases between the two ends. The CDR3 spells CASSFSGYTNEKLFF. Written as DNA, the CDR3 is TGTGCCAGCAGTTTTTCCGGATATACTAATGAAAAACTGTTTTTT.

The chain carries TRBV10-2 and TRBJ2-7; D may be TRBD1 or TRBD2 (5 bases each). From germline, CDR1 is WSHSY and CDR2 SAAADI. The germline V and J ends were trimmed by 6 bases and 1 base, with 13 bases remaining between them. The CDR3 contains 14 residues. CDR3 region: CASRSGTTSYEQYF. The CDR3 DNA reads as TGCGCCAGCAGATCCGGGACCACTTCCTACGAGCAGTACTTC.

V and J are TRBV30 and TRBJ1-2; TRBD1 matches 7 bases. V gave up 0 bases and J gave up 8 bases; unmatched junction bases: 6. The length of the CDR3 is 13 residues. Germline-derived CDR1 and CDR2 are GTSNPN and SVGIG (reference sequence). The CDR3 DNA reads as TGTGCCTGGAGTGTAGGTGTGGGACAGGGCTACACCTTC. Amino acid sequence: CAWSVGVGQGYTF.

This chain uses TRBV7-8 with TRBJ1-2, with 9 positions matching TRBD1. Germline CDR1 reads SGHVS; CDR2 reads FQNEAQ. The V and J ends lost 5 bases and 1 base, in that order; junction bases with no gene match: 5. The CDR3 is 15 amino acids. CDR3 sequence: CASSPRTGVNYGYTF. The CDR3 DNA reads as TGTGCCAGCAGCCCTCGGACAGGGGTTAACTATGGCTACACCTTC.

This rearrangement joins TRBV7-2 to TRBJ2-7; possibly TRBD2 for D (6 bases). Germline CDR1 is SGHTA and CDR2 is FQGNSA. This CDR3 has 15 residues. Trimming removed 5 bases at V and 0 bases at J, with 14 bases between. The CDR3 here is CASSLRRGSSYEQYF. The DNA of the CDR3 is TGTGCCAGCAGCCTACGGAGGGGTAGCTCCTACGAGCAGTACTTC.

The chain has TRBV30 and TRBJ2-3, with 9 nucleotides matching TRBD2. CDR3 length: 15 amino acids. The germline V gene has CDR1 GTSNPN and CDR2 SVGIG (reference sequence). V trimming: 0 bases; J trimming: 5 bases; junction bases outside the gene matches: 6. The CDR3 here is CAWSVIAGGVDTQYF. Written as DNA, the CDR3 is TGTGCCTGGAGTGTCATTGCGGGAGGGGTAGATACGCAGTATTTT.

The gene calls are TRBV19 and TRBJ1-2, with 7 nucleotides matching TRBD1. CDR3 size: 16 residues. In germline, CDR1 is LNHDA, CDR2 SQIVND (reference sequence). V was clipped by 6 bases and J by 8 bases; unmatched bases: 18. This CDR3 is CASSPPGGGGAPGYTF. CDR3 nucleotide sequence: TGTGCCAGTAGCCCCCCCGGGGGAGGGGGCGCACCCGGCTACACCTTC. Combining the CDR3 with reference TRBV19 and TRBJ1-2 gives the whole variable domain DGGITQSPKYLFRKEGQNVTLSCEQNLNHDAMYWYRQDPGQGLRLIYYSQIVNDFQKGDIAEGYSVSREKKESFPLTVTSAQKNPTAFYLCASSPPGGGGAPGYTFGSGTRLTVV.

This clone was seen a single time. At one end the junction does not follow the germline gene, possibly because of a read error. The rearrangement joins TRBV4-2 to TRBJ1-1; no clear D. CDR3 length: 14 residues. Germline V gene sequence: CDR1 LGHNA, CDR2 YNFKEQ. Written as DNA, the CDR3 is TGTGCCAGCAACCAAGGAACCGACAAATTAGAAGCTTTCTTT. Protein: CASNQGTDKLEAFF.

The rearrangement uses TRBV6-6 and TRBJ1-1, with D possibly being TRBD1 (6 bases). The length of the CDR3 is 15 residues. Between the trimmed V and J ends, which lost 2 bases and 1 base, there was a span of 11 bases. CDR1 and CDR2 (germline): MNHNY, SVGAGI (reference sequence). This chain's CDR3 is CASSYADRRNTEAFF. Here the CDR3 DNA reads TGTGCCAGCAGTTACGCCGACAGGAGGAACACTGAAGCTTTCTTT.

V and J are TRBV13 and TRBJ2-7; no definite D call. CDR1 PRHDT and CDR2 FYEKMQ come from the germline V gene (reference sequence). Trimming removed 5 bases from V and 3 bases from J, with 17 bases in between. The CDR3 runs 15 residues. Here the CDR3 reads CASSRKAVTIYEQYF. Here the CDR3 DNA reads TGTGCCAGCAGCCGCAAGGCGGTAACCATCTACGAGCAGTACTTC.

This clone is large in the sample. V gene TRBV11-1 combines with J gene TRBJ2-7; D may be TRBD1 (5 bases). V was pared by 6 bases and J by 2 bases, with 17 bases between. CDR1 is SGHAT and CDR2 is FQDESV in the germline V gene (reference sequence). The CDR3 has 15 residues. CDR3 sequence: CASRLTPDSPYEQYF. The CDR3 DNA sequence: TGTGCCAGCAGATTAACACCCGACAGTCCCTACGAGCAGTACTTC.

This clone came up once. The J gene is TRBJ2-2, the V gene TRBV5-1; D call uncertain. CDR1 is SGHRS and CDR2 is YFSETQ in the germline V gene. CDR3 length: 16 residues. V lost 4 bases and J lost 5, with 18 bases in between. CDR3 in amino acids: CASSRFDNPSTGELFF. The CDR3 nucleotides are TGCGCCAGCAGCAGGTTCGACAATCCCTCGACCGGGGAGCTGTTTTTT.

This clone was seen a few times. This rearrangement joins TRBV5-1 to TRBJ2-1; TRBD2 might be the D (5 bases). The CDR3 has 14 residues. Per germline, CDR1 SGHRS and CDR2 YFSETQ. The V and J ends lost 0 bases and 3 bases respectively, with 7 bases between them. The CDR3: CASSLGSDYNEQFF. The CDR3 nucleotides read TGCGCCAGCAGCTTGGGTAGCGACTACAATGAGCAGTTCTTC.

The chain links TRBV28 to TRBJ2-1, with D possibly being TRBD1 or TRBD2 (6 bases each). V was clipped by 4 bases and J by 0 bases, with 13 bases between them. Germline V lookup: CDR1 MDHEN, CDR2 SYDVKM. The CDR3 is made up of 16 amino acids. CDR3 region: CASSSRGGSSYNEQFF. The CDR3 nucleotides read TGTGCCAGCAGTTCTCGAGGGGGGAGCTCCTACAATGAGCAGTTCTTC.

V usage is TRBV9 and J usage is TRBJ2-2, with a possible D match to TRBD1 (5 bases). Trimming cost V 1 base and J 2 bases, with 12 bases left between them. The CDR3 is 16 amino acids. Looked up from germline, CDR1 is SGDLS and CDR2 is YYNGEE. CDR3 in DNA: TGTGCCAGCAGCGTACGCGGACACGATAACACCGGGGAGCTGTTTTTT. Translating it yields CASSVRGHDNTGELFF.

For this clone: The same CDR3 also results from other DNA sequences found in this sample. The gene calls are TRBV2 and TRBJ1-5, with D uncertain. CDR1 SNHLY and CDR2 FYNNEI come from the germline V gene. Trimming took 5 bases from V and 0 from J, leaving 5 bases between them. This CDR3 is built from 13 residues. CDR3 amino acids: CASSRDSNQPQHF. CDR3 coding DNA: TGTGCCAGCAGTCGGGATAGCAATCAGCCCCAGCATTTT.

The CDR3 sequence is CASSPGGPNEQFF. In DNA form, the CDR3 reads TGTGCCAGCAGCCCGGGGGGGCCTAATGAGCAGTTCTTC. The chain uses TRBV11-3 and TRBJ2-1, with 8 bases lining up with TRBD2. The CDR3 runs 13 residues. Germline V lookup: CDR1 SGHNT, CDR2 YENEEA. The V segment lost 5 bases and the J segment 7 bases; nucleotides outside the gene matches: 4.

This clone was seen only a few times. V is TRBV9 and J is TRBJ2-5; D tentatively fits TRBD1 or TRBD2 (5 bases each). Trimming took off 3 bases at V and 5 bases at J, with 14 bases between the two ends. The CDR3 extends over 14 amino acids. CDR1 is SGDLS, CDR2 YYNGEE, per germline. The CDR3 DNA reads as TGTGCCAGCAGCGCCCCGGGGCCAGACGAGACCCAGTACTTC. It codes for CASSAPGPDETQYF.